This paragraph covers one T cell receptor beta chain sequence. This specimen belongs to a study of shared clonotypes between healthy human individuals. Clones were read by immunoSEQ multiplex PCR, and TCRdb kept only the in-frame ones, dropping some. The top ten hold about 0.064% of the sample, which has approximately 530,000 clones, 90% to 97% seen once. The length of the CDR3 is 19 residues. V shed 0 bases, J shed 0 bases, and the junction held 10 bases outside the gene matches. In germline, CDR1 is MRHNA, CDR2 SNTAGT. V and J are TRBV6-4 and TRBJ2-1; 8 nucleotides line up with TRBD2. The source is a woman aged 30 to 39 in good health. The sample taken for sequencing was naive CD4+ T cells sorted from blood. The sample's subset: CD45RA+ positively selected. CDR3 region: CASSDSGLAHGSSYNEQFF. The CDR3 DNA sequence: TGTGCCAGCAGTGACTCAGGACTAGCCCATGGGAGCTCCTACAATGAGCAGTTCTTC.